The next 21 T cell receptor beta chains were all read from a single sample in a study of T-cell memory formation after mild COVID-19. One entry per CDR3 protein, called by TCRdb with MiXCR from the 5' RACE reads. The repertoire includes 250,000 to 350,000 distinct CDR3 sequences, roughly 21% of them detected once, and more than 20% sits in the top ten. The sample taken for sequencing was PBMCs or a T cell subset sorted from them (not recorded which). The source is a man aged 18 to 29 who had mild COVID-19 (a few samples of this study predate the infection). Cell type and time point are not known.

This chain uses TRBV18 with TRBJ1-6; no clear D. Germline lookup yields CDR1 KGHSH and CDR2 LQKENI. CDR3 length: 13 residues. V lost 4 bases to trimming and J lost 7 bases, with 8 bases between them. The CDR3 reads CASSRTANSPLHF. The DNA of the CDR3 is TGTGCCAGCTCACGGACGGCGAATTCACCCCTCCACTTT.

A few counts support this clonotype. The chain uses TRBV5-1 and TRBJ2-4, with D maybe TRBD1 (6 bases). CDR3 size: 16 residues. Germline loops: CDR1 SGHRS, CDR2 YFSETQ. V shed 0 bases and J shed 0 bases, with 10 bases lying between them. CDR3 sequence (DNA): TGCGCCAGCAGCTTGGGCAGGGGCTTAGCCAAAAACATTCAGTACTTC. Its protein product is CASSLGRGLAKNIQYF. Filled out from reference TRBV5-1 and TRBJ2-4, the complete variable domain reads KAGVTQTPRYLIKTRGQQVTLSCSPISGHRSVSWYQQTPGQGLQFLFEYFSETQRNKGNFPGRFSGRQFSNSRSEMNVSTLELGDSALYLCASSLGRGLAKNIQYFGAGTRLSVL.

This clonotype occurred many times. The V call is TRBV7-2, the J call TRBJ1-2; D not resolved. This CDR3 has 13 residues. Trimming stripped 3 bases from V and 6 bases from J, with 11 bases between. Per germline, CDR1 SGHTA and CDR2 FQGNSA. CDR3 DNA sequence: TGTGCCAGCAGCTTTTCTTCCGTGGATGGCTACACCTTC. Its translation is CASSFSSVDGYTF. The full variable domain, completed using reference TRBV7-2 and TRBJ1-2, is GAGVSQSPSNKVTEKGKDVELRCDPISGHTALYWYRQSLGQGLEFLIYFQGNSAPDKSGLPSDRFSAERTGGSVSTLTIQRTQQEDSAVYLCASSFSSVDGYTFGSGTRLTVV.

This clonotype was recorded a few times. The chain uses TRBV12-3 or TRBV12-4 and TRBJ2-7, with 7 positions matching TRBD2. Trimming removed 4 bases from V and 0 bases from J; junction bases left unmatched: 9. The CDR3 totals 16 residues. The CDR3 DNA reads TGTGCCAGCAGTTCCTGGGGGGGTGGGAGCTCCTACGAGCAGTACTTC. Translated: CASSSWGGGSSYEQYF.

The J gene is TRBJ2-3, the V gene TRBV20-1, with D possibly being TRBD1 (6 bases). The CDR3 contains 13 residues. Trimming removed 5 bases from V and 3 bases from J, with 12 bases in between. CDR1 DFQATT and CDR2 SNEGSKA come from the germline V gene (reference sequence). CDR3 in amino acids: CSAPTQGTDTQYF. As DNA, the CDR3 is TGCAGTGCTCCAACTCAGGGGACAGATACGCAGTATTTT.

The rearrangement joins TRBV20-1 to TRBJ2-1, with D unclear. The CDR3 runs 14 residues. The germline gives CDR1 DFQATT, CDR2 SNEGSKA (reference sequence). Trimming pared 3 bases from V and 2 bases from J, leaving 11 bases between. CDR3 amino acids: CSASATVPYNEQFF. CDR3 DNA sequence: TGCAGTGCTAGTGCCACAGTTCCCTACAATGAGCAGTTCTTC.

The chain is built from TRBV20-1 and TRBJ2-5; TRBD2 matches 8 bases. V dropped 4 bases and J dropped 1; count of bases not matched to a gene: 5. The CDR3 runs 14 residues. Germline CDR1 is DFQATT and CDR2 is SNEGSKA (reference sequence). The CDR3 coding sequence is TGCAGTGCTAATGAGCGGGGGATCCAAGAGACCCAGTACTTC. This translates into CSANERGIQETQYF.

This clonotype has a handful of counts. This sequence joins TRBV20-1 and TRBJ2-5; the match to TRBD2 covers 9 bases. The CDR3 has 16 amino acids. Per the germline V gene, CDR1 is DFQATT and CDR2 is SNEGSKA (reference sequence). V trimming: 4 bases; J trimming: 2 bases; junction bases outside the gene matches: 11. The CDR3 protein is CSANGLAGSLQETQYF. DNA for the CDR3: TGCAGTGCTAATGGGCTAGCGGGGAGCTTACAAGAGACCCAGTACTTC.

This chain uses TRBV5-1 with TRBJ2-3; TRBD2 matches at 13 bases. V lost 4 bases and J lost 6; bases outside the gene matches: 8. The CDR3 totals 16 residues. Germline-derived CDR1 and CDR2 are SGHRS and YFSETQ. CDR3 nucleotides: TGCGCCAGCAGCCTCATTGCGGGACTAGCGGGGGATACGCAGTATTTT. It specifies CASSLIAGLAGDTQYF.

The J gene is TRBJ2-5, the V gene TRBV6-5; TRBD1 matches 12 bases. Germline V lookup: CDR1 MNHEY, CDR2 SVGAGI. The CDR3 consists of 14 residues. J was trimmed by 4 bases and V by 8 bases; bases with no gene match: 5. CDR3 protein: CASGGQGAPETQYF. The CDR3 region has the DNA TGTGCCAGCGGGGGACAGGGGGCGCCAGAGACCCAGTACTTC.

There are a few counts of this clonotype. J is TRBJ2-1 and V is TRBV20-1, with a weak D call TRBD1 (8 bases). In germline, CDR1 is DFQATT, CDR2 SNEGSKA (reference sequence). V gave up 6 bases and J gave up 5 bases, with 14 bases separating them. The CDR3 length is 13 residues. This CDR3 reads CSAHRGRDNEQFF. For the CDR3, the DNA is TGCAGTGCCCACAGGGGGAGGGACAATGAGCAGTTCTTC.

This clonotype was found a few times. The chain has TRBV11-2 and TRBJ1-1, with D possibly TRBD1 on 6 matching bases. CDR1 is SGHAT, CDR2 FQNNGV, per germline. The length of the CDR3 is 13 residues. Trimming left V 5 bases short and J 5 bases short, with 12 bases between. The CDR3 sequence is CASSGKGVTEAFF. CDR3 in DNA: TGTGCCAGCAGCGGCAAGGGGGTAACTGAAGCTTTCTTT.

This clonotype was observed a few times. The chain links TRBV3-1 to TRBJ1-4; D might be TRBD1 (5 bases). Germline assignment: CDR1 LGHDT and CDR2 YNNKEL (reference sequence). V was cut by 4 bases and J by 10 bases, with 25 bases left in between. The CDR3 has 17 residues. The CDR3 protein is CASSPKNPGQDIGKLFF. CDR3 nucleotide sequence: TGTGCCAGCAGCCCCAAGAACCCGGGGCAGGACATCGGAAAACTGTTTTTT. Complete variable domain (other parts from reference TRBV3-1 and TRBJ1-4): DTAVSQTPKYLVTQMGNDKSIKCEQNLGHDTMYWYKQDSKKFLKIMFSYNNKELIINETVPNRFSPKSPDKAHLNLHINSLELGDSAVYFCASSPKNPGQDIGKLFFGSGTQLSVL.

This clonotype was counted between two and nine times. The chain carries TRBV7-8 and TRBJ2-1; TRBD1 aligns across 7 bases. Unmatched junction bases numbered 14, after V lost 5 bases and J lost 4 bases. This CDR3 spans 17 amino acids. Germline V gives CDR1 SGHVS, CDR2 FQNEAQ. As DNA, the CDR3 is TGTGCCAGCAGCCCACCGACCGGGACAGAGGCTTACAATGAGCAGTTCTTC. Translating gives CASSPPTGTEAYNEQFF.

The gene calls are TRBV3-1 and TRBJ2-7; 11 nucleotides align to TRBD2. CDR3 length: 15 residues. Germline CDR1 LGHDT, CDR2 YNNKEL (reference sequence). After removal of 5 bases from V and 4 bases from J, the junction contained 7 bases not matched to a gene. The CDR3, as DNA: TGTGCCAGCAGCAAAACTAGCGGGGGAACTTACGAGCAGTACGTC. It encodes CASSKTSGGTYEQYV.

A few counts support this clonotype. The chain has TRBV7-3 and TRBJ1-3; D not certain. V lost 5 bases, J lost 0 bases, and 14 bases lay in between. CDR1 is SGHTA, CDR2 FQGTGA, per germline. This CDR3 spans 16 amino acids. Here the CDR3 reads CASSRIGAHSGNTIYF. In DNA form, the CDR3 reads TGTGCCAGCAGCCGCATAGGCGCTCACTCTGGAAACACCATATATTTT.

The chain employs TRBV7-2 and TRBJ1-2; a weak D match, TRBD1 (5 bases). Germline CDR1 is SGHTA and CDR2 is FQGNSA. This CDR3 comprises 14 residues. V shed 5 bases and J shed 5 bases, with 15 bases lying between them. CDR3 region: CASSPWEGPYGYTF. CDR3 sequence (DNA): TGTGCCAGCAGCCCCTGGGAGGGGCCTTATGGCTACACCTTC.

This chain joins TRBV19 and TRBJ1-1, with D possibly matching TRBD1 (6 bases). This CDR3 region has 14 residues. CDR1 LNHDA and CDR2 SQIVND come from the germline V gene (reference sequence). Trimming took 8 bases from V and 3 from J, leaving 16 bases between them. The CDR3 sequence is CASRIADRYTEAFF. The CDR3 DNA reads as TGTGCCAGTCGCATCGCGGACAGATACACTGAAGCTTTCTTT.

The rearrangement links TRBV11-2 to TRBJ1-3; D is unresolved. This CDR3 comprises 15 residues. Trimming pared 2 bases from V and 4 bases from J, leaving 12 bases between. Germline CDR1 SGHAT, CDR2 FQNNGV. CDR3: CASSLICDLGNTIYF. The CDR3 coding sequence is TGTGCCAGCAGCTTAATTTGCGATCTCGGAAACACCATATATTTT.

This chain connects TRBV12-3 or TRBV12-4 to TRBJ1-1; D may be TRBD1 (5 bases). There are 12 residues in the CDR3. With 7 bases removed from V and 5 bases from J, the gap between germline ends came to 11 bases. CDR3 in amino acids: CASIGGSTEAFF. Here the CDR3 DNA reads TGTGCCAGCATCGGGGGGTCGACTGAAGCTTTCTTT.

This chain links TRBV7-3 with TRBJ1-2; 7 bases are shared with TRBD1. Trimming at V came to 5 bases and at J to 6 bases, leaving 6 bases not matched to a gene. There are 13 residues in the CDR3. In germline, CDR1 is SGHTA, CDR2 FQGTGA. The CDR3 loop reads CASSPTTGDGYTF. The CDR3 DNA is TGTGCCAGCAGCCCTACTACAGGGGATGGCTACACCTTC.